Listed here are 23 T cell receptor beta chains from one sample, sequenced in a study of shared clonotypes between healthy human individuals. Naive CD8 cells lacked CD45RO, underwent positive selection for CCR7 and left out terminally differentiated effector memory CD45RA+ cells. Repertoires were generated with immunoSEQ multiplex PCR, while TCRdb's copy carries only in-frame clones and drops some. The table has under 2,000,000 clones, roughly 95% seen once. The sample consisted of naive CD8+ T cells sorted from blood. The receptors were sampled from a young man in good health.

This chain uses TRBV7-2 with TRBJ2-7; D is ambiguous. V lost 2 bases and J 4 bases, leaving 15 bases between the germline ends. This CDR3 is built from 15 residues. Germline loops: CDR1 SGHTA, CDR2 FQGNSA. The CDR3 loop reads CASSLSPAAIYEQYF. The CDR3 region has the DNA TGTGCCAGCAGCTTATCCCCGGCGGCCATATACGAGCAGTACTTC.

The chain combines TRBV6-5 with TRBJ2-7; 7 bases are a match to TRBD1. CDR1 MNHEY and CDR2 SVGAGI come from the germline V gene. Unmatched junction bases numbered 4, after V lost 2 bases and J lost 6 bases. CDR3 length: 13 residues. CDR3 coding DNA: TGTGCCAGCAGTTACGGGACAGTAGGCGAGCAGTACTTC. Translation gives CASSYGTVGEQYF.

The chain carries TRBV9 and TRBJ2-3; 9 nucleotides agree with TRBD2. Germline trimming cut 2 bases from V and 8 bases from J; bases unmatched to any gene: 9. Germline CDR1 SGDLS, CDR2 YYNGEE. The CDR3 has 15 amino acids. CDR3 nucleotides: TGTGCCAGCAGCGTCGGTAGCGGGGGCCTCGGTACGCAGTATTTT. It encodes CASSVGSGGLGTQYF.

The chain is built from TRBV5-6 and TRBJ1-1; no definite D call. The V gene lost 10 bases and the J gene lost 0 bases, with 10 bases spanning the gap. The CDR3 is made up of 12 amino acids. CDR1 SGHDT and CDR2 YYEEEE come from the germline V gene. The CDR3: CAAGTLNTEAFF. The CDR3 DNA is TGTGCCGCGGGAACTCTGAACACTGAAGCTTTCTTT.

V and J are TRBV4-3 and TRBJ2-3; 8 nucleotides line up with TRBD2. Germline lookup yields CDR1 LGHNA and CDR2 YSLEER. There are 17 residues in the CDR3. V trimming: 2 bases; J trimming: 0 bases; junction bases outside the gene matches: 7. In DNA form, the CDR3 reads TGCGCCAGCAGCCAATCCCTAACTAGCGGTAGCACAGATACGCAGTATTTT. Its protein is CASSQSLTSGSTDTQYF.

The V call is TRBV27, the J call TRBJ2-3, with TRBD2 matching over 10 bases. Germline CDR1 MNHEY, CDR2 SMNVEV (reference sequence). V lost 5 bases to trimming and J lost 2 bases; unmatched junction nucleotides: 4. The CDR3 sequence is 15 residues long. CDR3 coding DNA: TGTGCCAGCAGTAATGGACTAGCGGTCACAGATACGCAGTATTTT. Its protein is CASSNGLAVTDTQYF.

The rearrangement links TRBV28 to TRBJ2-7; the D is unclear. The CDR3 is 10 amino acids. V was cut by 11 bases and J by 3 bases, with 8 bases left in between. Germline V gene sequence: CDR1 MDHEN, CDR2 SYDVKM. The CDR3 nucleotides are TGTGCCGCCTCGGACTACGAGCAGTACTTC. This gives the protein CAASDYEQYF.

V and J are TRBV18 and TRBJ2-1; the D is unclear. The V end was cut by 5 bases, the J end by 10 bases, with 9 bases between. CDR1 and CDR2 from the germline V gene are KGHSH and LQKENI. The CDR3 is 11 residues long. CDR3 nucleotide sequence: TGTGCCAGCTCAGCAACTGGGGAGCAGTTCTTC. Its protein product is CASSATGEQFF.

The chain links TRBV28 to TRBJ1-2; D not certain. The length of the CDR3 is 14 residues. Trimming stripped 4 bases from V and 3 bases from J, with 12 bases between. Germline V lookup: CDR1 MDHEN, CDR2 SYDVKM. CDR3 amino acids: CASSSPGEHYGYTF. The CDR3, as DNA: TGTGCCAGCAGTTCCCCCGGGGAACACTATGGCTACACCTTC.

This chain uses TRBV7-3 with TRBJ2-7; 9 positions agree with TRBD2. This CDR3 has 15 amino acids. J was trimmed by 3 bases and V by 6 bases; bases with no gene match: 9. The germline V gene encodes CDR1 SGHTA and CDR2 FQGTGA. DNA of the CDR3: TGTGCCAGCAGTCTAACCGGGACTAGCTTCTACGAGCAGTACTTC. It encodes CASSLTGTSFYEQYF.

This rearrangement joins TRBV4-3 to TRBJ2-7; TRBD2 agrees at 9 bases. The V segment lost 0 bases and the J segment 4 bases; nucleotides outside the gene matches: 13. CDR1 is LGHNA, CDR2 YSLEER, per germline. CDR3 size: 18 residues. CDR3 in DNA: TGCGCCAGCAGCCAAGAGGCCAGCGGGAGGACGGGAGGTTACGAGCAGTACTTC. It yields the protein CASSQEASGRTGGYEQYF.

The chain links TRBV4-3 to TRBJ2-7; D ambiguous. Trimming removed 0 bases from V and 2 bases from J, with 8 bases in between. Germline V lookup: CDR1 LGHNA, CDR2 YSLEER. The CDR3 has 14 amino acids. CDR3 coding DNA: TGCGCCAGCAGCCAAGATTGGATAACCTACGAGCAGTACTTC. The encoded protein is CASSQDWITYEQYF.

With respect to this clone: Sequence at one end of the junction differs from germline and may be a read error. The DNA of the CDR3 is TGTGCCAGTAGTATTGGGCTAGCGGGGGCGCCCCCCACAGGTACGCAGTATTTT. As protein: CASSIGLAGAPPTGTQYF. This chain uses TRBV19 with TRBJ2-3; 10 bases are a match to TRBD2. The CDR3 runs to 18 residues. The germline V gene encodes CDR1 LNHDA and CDR2 SQIVND (reference sequence).

The rearrangement links TRBV4-1 to TRBJ2-7, with a tentative D call TRBD1 (5 bases). Germline V gives CDR1 MGHRA, CDR2 YSYEKL. The CDR3 spans 13 residues. Trimming stripped 4 bases from V and 3 bases from J, with 10 bases between. The CDR3 DNA reads TGCGCCAGCAGCCCCGGACACCTCTACGAGCAGTACTTC. This encodes CASSPGHLYEQYF.

The chain employs TRBV30 and TRBJ2-5, with a weak D call TRBD1 (6 bases). V was shortened by 4 bases and J by 5 bases, with 11 bases between the two germline ends. The CDR3 is made up of 12 amino acids. Germline-derived CDR1 and CDR2 are GTSNPN and SVGIG (reference sequence). CDR3 bases: TGTGCCTGGACCTCGGACAGCGAGACCCAGTACTTC. Translating gives CAWTSDSETQYF.

In its sample, this clone was seen once. V and J are TRBV27 and TRBJ2-7; D gene unclear. CDR1 and CDR2 (germline): MNHEY, SMNVEV (reference sequence). The CDR3 is made up of 12 amino acids. V lost 3 bases, J lost 5 bases, and 8 bases lay in between. CDR3 DNA: TGTGCCAGCAGTTTTCCCAGCCACGAGCAGTACTTC. This codes for CASSFPSHEQYF.

The CDR3 bases are TGTGCCAGCAGCCCAGGGGAGGGGGCGAAGACCTTC. It yields the protein CASSPGEGAKTF. V usage is TRBV7-3 and J usage is TRBJ1-2; TRBD1 agrees at 7 bases. Germline CDR1 is SGHTA and CDR2 is FQGTGA. The V and J ends lost 5 bases and 14 bases, in that order; junction bases with no gene match: 11. This CDR3 is 12 amino acids long.

V gene TRBV5-6 combines with J gene TRBJ1-6, with TRBD1 as a possible D gene (6 bases). Germline assignment: CDR1 SGHDT and CDR2 YYEEEE. CDR3 length: 16 residues. Trimming pared 4 bases from V and 0 bases from J, leaving 11 bases between. The CDR3 DNA reads as TGTGCCAGCAGCGCCGGACAGAGCTCCTATAATTCACCCCTCCACTTT. This sequence encodes CASSAGQSSYNSPLHF.

J is TRBJ2-3 and V is TRBV13; 15 nucleotides line up with TRBD2. Germline loops: CDR1 PRHDT, CDR2 FYEKMQ (reference sequence). The CDR3 is made up of 17 amino acids. The J segment lost 5 bases and the V segment lost 4 bases, leaving 7 bases of the junction unmatched. The CDR3, as DNA: TGTGCCAGCAGCTCCGGACTAGCGGGGGGGCCCATAGATACGCAGTATTTT. Protein: CASSSGLAGGPIDTQYF.

This rearrangement joins TRBV2 to TRBJ2-3; TRBD2 matches at 11 bases. Germline trimming cut 7 bases from V and 3 bases from J; bases unmatched to any gene: 6. The CDR3 has 15 amino acids. CDR1 SNHLY and CDR2 FYNNEI come from the germline V gene. As DNA, the CDR3 is TGTGCCAGCACCTTACTAGCGGGAGATACAGATACGCAGTATTTT. It is translated as CASTLLAGDTDTQYF.

V usage is TRBV10-1 and J usage is TRBJ2-3; 10 bases are shared with TRBD2. The CDR3 extends over 15 amino acids. The ends lost 5 bases at V and 2 bases at J; junction bases unmatched: 4. Germline V lookup: CDR1 WNHNN, CDR2 SYGVQD (reference sequence). The CDR3 coding sequence is TGCGCCAGCAGTTTCGGACTAGCGGCCACAGATACGCAGTATTTT. Translated, it gives CASSFGLAATDTQYF.

Note on this clone: One end of the junction does not line up with germline, which may come from a read error. This sequence joins TRBV7-7 and TRBJ1-1; D remains unclear. Germline lookup yields CDR1 SSHAT and CDR2 FNYEAQ (reference sequence). CDR3 length: 12 residues. Written as DNA, the CDR3 is TGTGCTAGCAGCCCCCTCAGTGGTGAAGCTTTCTTT. Translation gives CASSPLSGEAFF.

Points on this clone: Other DNA sequences in the same sample also yield this CDR3. The chain is built from TRBV19 and TRBJ1-5; D not resolved. V lost 5 bases, J lost 0 bases, and 11 bases lay in between. CDR3 size: 15 residues. Germline-derived CDR1 and CDR2 are LNHDA and SQIVND (reference sequence). CDR3 nucleotide sequence: TGTGCCAGTAGTCCGGCAGGTTATAGCAATCAGCCCCAGCATTTT. It encodes CASSPAGYSNQPQHF. The entire variable domain, with the rest obtained from reference TRBV19 and TRBJ1-5, is as follows: DGGITQSPKYLFRKEGQNVTLSCEQNLNHDAMYWYRQDPGQGLRLIYYSQIVNDFQKGDIAEGYSVSREKKESFPLTVTSAQKNPTAFYLCASSPAGYSNQPQHFGDGTRLSIL.